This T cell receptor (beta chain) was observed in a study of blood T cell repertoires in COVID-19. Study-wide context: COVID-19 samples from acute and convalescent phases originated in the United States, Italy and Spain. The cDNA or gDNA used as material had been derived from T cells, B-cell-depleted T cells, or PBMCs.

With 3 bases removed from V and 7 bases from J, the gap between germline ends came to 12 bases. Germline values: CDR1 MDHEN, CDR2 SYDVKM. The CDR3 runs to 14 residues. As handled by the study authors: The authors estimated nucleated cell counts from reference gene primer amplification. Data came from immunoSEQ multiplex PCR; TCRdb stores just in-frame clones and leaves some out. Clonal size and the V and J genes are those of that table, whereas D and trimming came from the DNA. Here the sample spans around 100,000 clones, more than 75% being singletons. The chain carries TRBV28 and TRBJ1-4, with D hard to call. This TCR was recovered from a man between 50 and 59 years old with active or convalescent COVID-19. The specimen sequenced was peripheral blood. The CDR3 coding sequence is TGTGCCAGCAGTTTGTATCTGGAGGGTGAAAAACTGTTTTTT. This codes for CASSLYLEGEKLFF.